These T cell receptor beta chains were read from a single sample in a study of siplizumab effects on memory and regulatory T cells. Using immunoSEQ multiplex PCR, the repertoire was profiled, and TCRdb retains in-frame clones only, with some absent. The table includes tens of thousands of clones, approximately 79% detected once. The sample comprised memory CD4+ T cells sorted from blood. Source of these receptors: a human donor in good health. Both conserved end residues are part of each CDR3. D genes are given only for firm matches. Clone size, where shown, is once, few, many, or a class for clones that have expanded.

TRBV7-2	TRBJ2-7	-	-	TGTGCCAGCAGCTCCCAGGGCGACGAGCAGTACTTC	CASSSQGDEQYF
TRBV10-3	TRBJ2-3	-	few	TGTGCCATCAGTGATGGAACAGATACGCAGTATTTT	CAISDGTDTQYF
TRBV7-6	TRBJ2-7	-	-	TGTGCCAGCAGCGCTCAGCAGGGTGTAATTTACGAGCAGTACTTC	CASSAQQGVIYEQYF
TRBV19	TRBJ2-7	-	-	TGTGCCAGTAGTATAGATGCGGAACAGGGTTATCCCTACGAGCAGTACTTC	CASSIDAEQGYPYEQYF
TRBV6-5	TRBJ1-1	-	-	TGTGCCAGCAGTTCCCTGAGAGGGGTGAACACTGAAGCTTTCTTT	CASSSLRGVNTEAFF
TRBV19	TRBJ1-1	TRBD1	-	TGTGCCAGTAAAGAAGGGACAGGGGTGTGGGACACTGAAGCTTTCTTT	CASKEGTGVWDTEAFF
TRBV2	TRBJ1-4	-	-	TGTGCCAGCAGGTCTAAGAGGTTGGGTGAAAAACTGTTTTTT	CASRSKRLGEKLFF
TRBV19	TRBJ2-1	TRBD2	-	TGTGCCAGTAGTATCACAATGACTAGCGGGGGGAACAATGAGCAGTTCTTC	CASSITMTSGGNNEQFF
TRBV5-6	TRBJ2-7	-	-	TGTGCCAGCAGCTCCCCCCCTGGCGAGCAGTACTTC	CASSSPPGEQYF
TRBV6-4	TRBJ1-5	-	-	TGTGCCAGCAGTCCCCACGGGGGTTTGGATCAGCCCCAGCATTTT	CASSPHGGLDQPQHF
TRBV5-1	TRBJ2-6	-	-	TGCGCCAGCCTCTCTGGGGCCAACGTCCTGACTTTC	CASLSGANVLTF
TRBV4-2	TRBJ2-7	TRBD2	-	TGTGCCAGCAGCCGCGACACTAGCGGGGGGGCCTACGAGCAGTACTTC	CASSRDTSGGAYEQYF
TRBV27	TRBJ2-7	-	-	TGTGCCAGCAGGGTAACCGGGACGACCTACGAGCAGTACTTC	CASRVTGTTYEQYF
TRBV10-2	TRBJ2-7	-	-	TGCGCCAGCAGCCGACCGCCAGGCGAGCAGTACTTC	CASSRPPGEQYF
TRBV6-1	TRBJ2-7	-	-	TGTGCCAGCAGTGAAGCCGGACACTACGAGCAGTACTTC	CASSEAGHYEQYF
TRBV7-2	TRBJ2-1	TRBD2	-	TGTGCCAGCAGGTACGGGACTAGCGGGGTTGGTGAGCAGTTCTTC	CASRYGTSGVGEQFF
TRBV29-1	TRBJ1-1	-	-	TGCAGCGTTGAAGTTGTCGGGGGGAGTGAAGCTTTCTTT	CSVEVVGGSEAFF
TRBV18	TRBJ1-5	-	-	TGTGCCAGCTCACCCCCCGGACAGCAGAATCAGCCCCAGCATTTT	CASSPPGQQNQPQHF
TRBV19	TRBJ2-5	TRBD2	-	TGTGCCAGTAGTATTAGGGGACTAGCGGGCCAAGAGACCCAGTACTTC	CASSIRGLAGQETQYF
TRBV11-2	TRBJ2-2	TRBD2	-	TGTGCCAGCAGCCCCGTTGGTAGCGGGGGGACTGGGGAGCTGTTTTTT	CASSPVGSGGTGELFF
TRBV9	TRBJ2-5	TRBD2	-	TGTGCCAGCAGCCCATCGGGACTAGTCGGTCAAGAGACCCAGTACTTC	CASSPSGLVGQETQYF
TRBV5-1	TRBJ2-7	TRBD1	once	TGCGCCAGCATGCCGACAGGGGGTAAGTCCTACGAGCAGTACTTC	CASMPTGGKSYEQYF
TRBV6-1	TRBJ1-2	-	-	TGTGCCAGCAGTGCCCACCTTATTTGGGGCTACACCTTC	CASSAHLIWGYTF
TRBV7-2	TRBJ1-6	-	-	TGTGCCAGCAGCTTAGGGGACGGCAGCTCCTATAATTCACCCCTCCACTTT	CASSLGDGSSYNSPLHF
TRBV6-5	TRBJ1-5	TRBD1	-	TGTGCCAGCAGGGGGGACAGGGACAATCAGCCCCAGCATTTT	CASRGDRDNQPQHF
TRBV19	TRBJ2-2	TRBD2	-	TGTATACCCTTGTCTAGCGGGGGTTGGAACACCGGGGAGCTGTTTTTT	CIPLSSGGWNTGELFF
TRBV6-1	TRBJ2-4	TRBD2	-	TGTGCCAGCACCAGAGATGGGGGGGGAAACATTCAGTACTTC	CASTRDGGGNIQYF
TRBV2	TRBJ1-2	-	few	TGTGCCAGCAGTTATAACGATCGGGTGTATGGCTACACCTTC	CASSYNDRVYGYTF
TRBV11-2	TRBJ1-2	-	few	TGTGCCAGCAGCTTAGAGAATAGACGAGGTGGCTACACCTTC	CASSLENRRGGYTF
TRBV11-3	TRBJ2-1	TRBD1	-	TGTGCCAGCAGCTTCTCCGGGACAGGGAACGAGCAGTTCTTC	CASSFSGTGNEQFF
TRBV4-2	TRBJ1-5	-	-	TGTGCCAGCATCCAGGACGGGGGTGACAATCAGCCCCAGCATTTT	CASIQDGGDNQPQHF
TRBV14	TRBJ2-7	TRBD1	-	TGTGCCAGCAGCTACCTGGGACAGATGAACGAGCAGTACTTC	CASSYLGQMNEQYF
TRBV28	TRBJ2-7	TRBD2	-	TGTGCCAGCACCCCGGCGGGGGAATGGGCCTACGAGCAGTACTTC	CASTPAGEWAYEQYF
TRBV10-2	TRBJ2-1	TRBD2	-	TGCGCCAGCAGTGAGAGGTTAGCGGGGTTATCCTACAATGAGCAGTTCTTC	CASSERLAGLSYNEQFF
TRBV7-3	TRBJ2-1	-	-	TGTGCCAGCAGCCCCCAGGGGGGGGCGAGCTCCTACAATGAGCAGTTCTTC	CASSPQGGASSYNEQFF
TRBV6-1	TRBJ1-2	TRBD1	-	TGTGCCAGCACGCAAGACAGGGGGCTTTATGGCTACACCTTC	CASTQDRGLYGYTF